This T cell receptor beta chain came from a study of T-cell memory formation after mild COVID-19. Study background: Clusters of TCRs were largely donor specific. Whole-study results and caveats: Clones that got smaller from day 15 to 85 had even CD4/CD8, while clones growing later tipped toward CD4+. Mainly CM and EM harbored the contracting CD4+ clones; mainly EMRA harbored the CD8+ ones.

Of note for this clonotype: Its antigen is undetermined.

Researchers used 5'RACE with constant-segment primers to make TCR alpha and TCR beta cDNA libraries that carry sample barcodes and UMIs. TCRdb redid the calling of the 5' RACE reads with MiXCR, one entry per CDR3 protein. The repertoire holds tens of thousands of distinct CDR3 sequences, about a quarter seen once, with about 42% in the top ten. The CDR3 is made up of 15 amino acids. V was clipped by 5 bases and J by 0 bases, with 13 bases between them. The germline V gene encodes CDR1 SGHNT and CDR2 YENEEA. The V gene is TRBV11-3, the J gene TRBJ2-5, with TRBD2 as a possible D gene (6 bases). The TCR sequence derives from a man aged 18 to 29 who had mild COVID-19 (a few samples of this study predate the infection). Cell type and time point are not known. Source material: PBMCs or a T cell subset sorted from them (not recorded which). This chain's CDR3 is CASSPHGGDQETQYF. The DNA of the CDR3 is TGTGCCAGCAGCCCACATGGAGGGGACCAAGAGACCCAGTACTTC.